This T cell receptor beta chain was recovered during a study of blood T cell repertoires in COVID-19. Study as a whole: Samples of COVID-19 (acute and convalescent) were obtained from the United States, Italy and Spain. Sources were T cells, B-cell-depleted T cells, or PBMCs; the material itself was cDNA or gDNA.

Germline CDR1 SGHNT, CDR2 YYREEE (reference sequence). The length of the CDR3 is 15 residues. V lost 1 base and J lost 2, with 7 bases in between. Source study methods: Amplification with reference gene primers provided the estimates of nucleated cell counts. Sequencing used immunoSEQ multiplex PCR; TCRdb keeps in-frame clones, though not all of them. V and J calls and clone size are copied from that table; D and trimming were computed from the DNA. In the table there are approximately 72,000 clones, approximately 86% of which are singletons. The TCR comes from an older woman with acute or convalescent COVID-19. Sequencing input: peripheral blood. The chain recombines TRBV5-4 with TRBJ1-6; possibly TRBD1 for D (6 bases). CDR3 region: CASSLTGPYNSPLHF. The DNA of the CDR3 is TGTGCCAGCAGCTTGACAGGGCCCTATAATTCACCCCTCCACTTT.